This TCR beta chain was retrieved from a study of blood T cells in healthy people across ages. The V end was cut by 3 bases, the J end by 2 bases, with 18 bases between. Germline CDR1 is DFQATT and CDR2 is SNEGSKA (reference sequence). CDR3 length: 16 residues. The second PCR ran about 6 to 11 cycles with a sample-barcoded 5' primer and J-beta primers. Each CDR3 protein gets one entry after TCRdb re-called the 5' RACE reads with MiXCR. The table lists 1.2 million to 1.5 million distinct CDR3 sequences, approximately 63% of them singletons. Per-sample PBMC isolation yielded at least 6 million cells. The clonotype originates from a man aged 18 to 29 in good health. The sequencing sample was made of blood. V gene TRBV20-1 combines with J gene TRBJ2-3, with a tentative D call TRBD1 (6 bases). The CDR3 region has the DNA TGCAGTGCTAGGCAACAGGGCTGGAGGAACACAGATACGCAGTATTTT. Translated: CSARQQGWRNTDTQYF.